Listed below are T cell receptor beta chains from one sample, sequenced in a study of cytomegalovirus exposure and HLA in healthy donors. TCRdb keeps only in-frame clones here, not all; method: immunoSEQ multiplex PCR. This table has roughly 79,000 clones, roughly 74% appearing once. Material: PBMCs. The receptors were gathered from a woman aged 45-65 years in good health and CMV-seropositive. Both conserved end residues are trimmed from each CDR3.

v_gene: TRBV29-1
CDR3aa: SVGRTVFAEQY

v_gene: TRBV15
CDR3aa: ATSRVNEQY

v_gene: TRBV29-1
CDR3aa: SVEKGDPEAF

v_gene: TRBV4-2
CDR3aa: ASSQYSGRDAITQY

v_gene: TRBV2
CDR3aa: ASKADRWNTEAF

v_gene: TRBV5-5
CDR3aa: ASSPGIGGQY

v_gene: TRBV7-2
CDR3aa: ASSIQTGNTEAF

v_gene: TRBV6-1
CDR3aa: ASSPWPTAGEKLF

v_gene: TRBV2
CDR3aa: ASSTLGETQY

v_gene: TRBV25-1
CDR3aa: ASSKLLSSYNEQF

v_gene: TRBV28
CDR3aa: ASSLGGQPQH

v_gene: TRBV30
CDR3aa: AWRANLGQPQN

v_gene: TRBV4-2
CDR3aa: ASSQRSGVGDGYT

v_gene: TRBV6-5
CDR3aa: ASPQGLDPNEQF

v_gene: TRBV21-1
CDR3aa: ASSKGGYCSGSGTQY

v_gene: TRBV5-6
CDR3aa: ASSRQGSYEQY

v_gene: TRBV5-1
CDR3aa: ASRGAGVRTGELF

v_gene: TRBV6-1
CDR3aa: ASRGGWGTQPQH

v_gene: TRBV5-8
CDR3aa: ASGTGGVSYNEQF

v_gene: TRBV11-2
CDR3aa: ASSPDRGTEAF

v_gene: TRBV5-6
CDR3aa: ASSLEQGPSLRKLF

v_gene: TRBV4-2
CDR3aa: ASSLPTSGKLGTDTQY

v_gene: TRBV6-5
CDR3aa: ASSYLGDRQPQH

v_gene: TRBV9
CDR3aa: ASSVSPGGLETQY

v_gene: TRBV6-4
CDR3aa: ASSESSGVNEQF

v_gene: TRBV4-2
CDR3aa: ASSQAPDSRNQPQH

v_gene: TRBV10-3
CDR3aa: AISEGLPGQGDYGYT

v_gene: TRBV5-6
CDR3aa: ASSHPSGTTLSELF

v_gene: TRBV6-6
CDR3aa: ASNSEEGIRLTEAF

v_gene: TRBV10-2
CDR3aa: ASNENRNTGELF

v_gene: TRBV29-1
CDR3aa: SASGGDTQY

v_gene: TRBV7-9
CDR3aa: ASSIGQDGYT

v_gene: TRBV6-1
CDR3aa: ASRSGWGTEAF

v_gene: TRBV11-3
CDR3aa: ASSLTTNTEAF

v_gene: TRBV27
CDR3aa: ASSFRMETEAF

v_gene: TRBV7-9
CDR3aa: ASSPGRFMNTEAF

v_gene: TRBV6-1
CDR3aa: ASSTGNAYNEQF

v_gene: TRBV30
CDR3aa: AWSRANQETQY

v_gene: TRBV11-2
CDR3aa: ASSLMGAGQPQH

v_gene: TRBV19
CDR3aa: ASSIASGHLYGYT

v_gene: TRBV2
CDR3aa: ASPGAPQETQY

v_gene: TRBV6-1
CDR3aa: ASAGVFDQPQH

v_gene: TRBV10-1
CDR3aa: ASSESGGSGTEAF

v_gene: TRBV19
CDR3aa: ASSPPTVNTEAF

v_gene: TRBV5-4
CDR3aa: ASSPGLAAVEQY

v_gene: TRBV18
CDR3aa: ASSSGSAYNEQF

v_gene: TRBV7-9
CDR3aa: SSSSGRGAEAF

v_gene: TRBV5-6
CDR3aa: ASSSPGTGGQKDYGYT

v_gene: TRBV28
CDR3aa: ASNRVDNLDTEAF

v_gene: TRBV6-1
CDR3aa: ASRAVRVGYT

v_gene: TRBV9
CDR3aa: ASSPDGTEAF

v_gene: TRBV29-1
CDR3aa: SGTRGGGYT

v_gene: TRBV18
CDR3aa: ASSPGQPNTEAF